This is a list of T cell receptor beta chains from one sample in a study of blood T cell repertoires in COVID-19. Measured with immunoSEQ multiplex PCR; TCRdb has only the in-frame clones, and not every one. The sample yields approximately 140,000 clones, around 80% seen once. The sequencing input was peripheral blood. Receptor source: a human donor with acute or convalescent COVID-19. The donor label of this sample is uncertain. Both conserved end residues are part of each CDR3. Each record gives: V gene, clone size, J gene, D gene, CDR3 protein, CDR3 DNA. D genes are given only for firm matches. For some rows the clone size is stated as once, few or many, or as a class when expanded; others skip it.

>TRBV30|NA|TRBJ1-6|NA
CAWTPRDRWGNSPLHF
TGTGCCTGGACCCCGCGGGACCGGTGGGGAAATTCACCCCTCCACTTT
>TRBV29-1|NA|TRBJ1-1|NA
CSVDARGNTEAFF
TGCAGCGTTGATGCCAGGGGGAACACTGAAGCTTTCTTT
>TRBV7-2|NA|TRBJ1-2|TRBD1
CASSLGFGQGDGYTF
TGTGCCAGCAGCTTAGGGTTCGGACAGGGGGATGGCTACACCTTC
>TRBV19|NA|TRBJ1-5|TRBD1
CASKDRGNQPQHF
TGTGCCAGTAAGGACAGGGGCAATCAGCCCCAGCATTTT
>TRBV4-3|NA|TRBJ1-2|NA
CASSQDLGRVPIYGYTF
TGCGCCAGCAGCCAAGATCTTGGGAGGGTCCCTATCTATGGCTACACCTTC
>TRBV6-5|few|TRBJ1-1|NA
CASSYARRGGRARAFF
TGTGCCAGCAGTTATGCTCGTCGGGGAGGCCGCGCTCGGGCTTTCTTT
>TRBV5-1|NA|TRBJ2-5|TRBD2
CASSQGLAGVSETQYF
TGCGCCAGCAGCCAAGGACTAGCGGGGGTATCGGAGACCCAGTACTTC
>TRBV9|NA|TRBJ2-7|NA
CASSVRFETYEQYF
TGTGCCAGCAGCGTACGATTCGAGACCTACGAGCAGTACTTC
>TRBV7-8|NA|TRBJ1-4|NA
CASSFGGRNEKLFF
TGTGCCAGCAGCTTCGGGGGGAGGAATGAAAAACTGTTTTTT
>TRBV3-1/TRBV3-2|NA|TRBJ2-2|TRBD2
CASSQESLAGVDGELFF
TGTGCCAGCAGCCAAGAGTCGCTAGCGGGGGTGGACGGGGAGCTGTTTTTT
>TRBV5-1|NA|TRBJ1-1|NA
CASSIQENTEAFF
TGCGCCAGCAGCATACAGGAGAACACTGAAGCTTTCTTT
>TRBV6-5|NA|TRBJ2-3|NA
CASSYSGRTAQYF
TGTGCCAGCAGTTACTCGGGGCGGACGGCGCAGTATTTT
>TRBV4-1|NA|TRBJ2-5|TRBD2
CASSQDDGGEETQYF
TGCGCCAGCAGCCAAGACGACGGGGGGGAAGAGACCCAGTACTTC
>TRBV19|NA|TRBJ1-5|NA
CASSPSRGRGNQPQHF
TGTGCCAGTAGCCCGTCCAGGGGCCGAGGAAATCAGCCCCAGCATTTT
>TRBV4-2|NA|TRBJ1-2|NA
CASSQEMAGNYGYTF
TGTGCCAGCAGCCAAGAGATGGCGGGGAACTATGGCTACACCTTC
>TRBV6-1|NA|TRBJ2-7|NA
CASSESGGAFEQYF
TGTGCCAGCAGTGAATCTGGCGGGGCATTTGAGCAGTACTTC
>TRBV12-3/TRBV12-4|NA|TRBJ1-5|TRBD1
CASSRDRRPQHF
TGTGCCAGCAGTAGGGACAGGCGGCCCCAGCATTTT
>TRBV7-9|few|TRBJ2-7|TRBD2
CASSPPTSGAYTYEQYF
TGTGCCAGCAGCCCCCCAACTAGCGGGGCATATACCTACGAGCAGTACTTC
>TRBV6-2/TRBV6-3|NA|TRBJ1-2|TRBD1
CASSWTGTYGYTF
TGTGCCAGCAGCTGGACAGGGACCTATGGCTACACCTTC
>TRBV30|once|TRBJ1-6|NA
CAWVPLGGFDYSPLHF
TGTGCCTGGGTCCCCCTCGGGGGGTTTGATTATTCACCCCTCCACTTT
>TRBV10-3|NA|TRBJ1-2|TRBD1
CAISQGAGYGYTF
TGTGCCATCAGCCAGGGGGCAGGGTATGGCTACACCTTC
>TRBV7-3|many|TRBJ1-6|NA
CASSLTRQDNSPLHF
TGTGCCAGCAGCTTAACACGGCAGGATAATTCACCCCTCCACTTT
>TRBV7-2|few|TRBJ1-5|TRBD1
CASSRTGGPEPQHF
TGTGCCAGCAGCCGGACAGGGGGACCCGAGCCCCAGCATTTT
>TRBV3-1/TRBV3-2|once|TRBJ1-1|NA
CASSQVVETEAFF
TGTGCCAGCAGCCAAGTGGTCGAGACTGAAGCTTTCTTT
>TRBV29-1|few|TRBJ1-2|NA
CSVERTAGYGYTF
TGCAGCGTTGAACGGACCGCGGGCTATGGCTACACCTTC
>TRBV5-6|NA|TRBJ1-2|NA
CASSPGWSDGYTF
TGTGCCAGCAGTCCAGGGTGGTCGGATGGCTACACCTTC
>TRBV9|NA|TRBJ1-6|NA
CASSIRGVGNSPLHF
TGTGCCAGCAGTATCCGGGGGGTCGGGAATTCACCCCTCCACTTT
>TRBV5-1|NA|TRBJ1-6|TRBD1
CASSIGTGLRNSYNSPLHF
TGCGCCAGCAGCATCGGGACAGGTCTCCGTAACTCCTATAATTCACCCCTCCACTTT
>TRBV29-1|NA|TRBJ2-6|NA
CSVLQGAGANVLTF
TGCAGCGTGCTACAGGGTGCTGGGGCCAACGTCCTGACTTTC
>TRBV30|NA|TRBJ1-3|NA
CAWSRRLSGNTIYF
TGTGCCTGGAGTCGCAGGCTCTCTGGAAACACCATATATTTT
>TRBV30|NA|TRBJ1-5|NA
CAWSVGSEQPQHF
TGTGCCTGGAGTGTTGGTAGTGAACAGCCCCAGCATTTT
>TRBV5-1|NA|TRBJ2-1|TRBD2
CASSSRLRGSGGAGEQFF
TGCGCCAGCAGCTCACGACTGCGAGGTAGCGGGGGGGCAGGTGAGCAGTTCTTC
>TRBV19|NA|TRBJ1-5|TRBD1
CASSAEGQWQPQHF
TGTGCCAGTAGCGCAGAGGGACAGTGGCAGCCCCAGCATTTT
>TRBV5-1|NA|TRBJ1-1|NA
CASSSATWGVTKGAFF
TGCGCCAGCAGCTCGGCAACGTGGGGGGTCACCAAGGGAGCTTTCTTT
>TRBV19|NA|TRBJ1-1|NA
CASSISGVNTEAFF
TGTGCCAGTAGTATCTCGGGGGTGAACACTGAAGCTTTCTTT
>TRBV7-2|once|TRBJ1-6|NA
CASSPRGDPGNSPLHF
TGTGCCAGCAGCCCCCGCGGGGATCCGGGAAATTCACCCCTCCACTTT
>TRBV7-5|NA|TRBJ2-2|NA
CARSSAFPGLAGALNTGELFF
TGTGCCAGAAGCTCGGCTTTCCCCGGACTAGCGGGGGCTCTGAACACCGGGGAGCTGTTTTTT
>TRBV4-1|NA|TRBJ2-3|NA
CASSQVLADTQYF
TGCGCCAGCAGCCAAGTGTTAGCCGATACGCAGTATTTT
>TRBV13|NA|TRBJ1-5|NA
CASSRNQPQHF
TGTGCCAGCAGTCGGAATCAGCCCCAGCATTTT
>TRBV19|NA|TRBJ1-5|TRBD1
CATRQGNQPQHF
TGTGCCACACGACAGGGGAATCAGCCCCAGCATTTT
>TRBV9|once|TRBJ2-2|NA
CASSVVGTTNTGELFF
TGTGCCAGCAGCGTAGTGGGGACAACAAACACCGGGGAGCTGTTTTTT
>TRBV7-2|NA|TRBJ2-2|NA
CASSLSRVTQGNTGELFF
TGTGCCAGCAGCTTAAGTAGGGTTACACAGGGGAACACCGGGGAGCTGTTTTTT
>TRBV6-4|NA|TRBJ1-1|NA
CASSERGSRMNTEAFF
TGTGCCAGCAGTGAAAGGGGCAGCAGAATGAACACTGAAGCTTTCTTT
>TRBV7-2|few|TRBJ2-3|TRBD2
CASSSNSGGASDTQYF
TGTGCCAGCAGCTCGAATAGCGGGGGGGCCTCAGATACGCAGTATTTT